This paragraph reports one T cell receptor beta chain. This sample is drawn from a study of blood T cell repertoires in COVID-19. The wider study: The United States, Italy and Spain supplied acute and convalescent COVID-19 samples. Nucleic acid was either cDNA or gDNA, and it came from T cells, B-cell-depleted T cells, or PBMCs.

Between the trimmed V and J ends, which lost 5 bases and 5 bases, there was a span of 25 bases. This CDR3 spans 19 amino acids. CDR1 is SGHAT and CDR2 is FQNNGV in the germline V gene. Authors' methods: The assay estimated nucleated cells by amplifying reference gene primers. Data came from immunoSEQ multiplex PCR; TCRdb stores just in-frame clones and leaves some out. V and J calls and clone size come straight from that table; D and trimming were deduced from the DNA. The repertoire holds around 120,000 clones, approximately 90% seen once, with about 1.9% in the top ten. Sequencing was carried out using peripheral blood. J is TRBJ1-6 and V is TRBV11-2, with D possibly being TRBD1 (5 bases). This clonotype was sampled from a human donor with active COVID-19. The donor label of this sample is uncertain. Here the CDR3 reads CASSPRRDSFRRDNSPLHF. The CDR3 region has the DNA TGTGCCAGCAGCCCCCGCCGGGACTCCTTCCGTCGCGATAATTCACCCCTCCACTTT.